This T cell receptor (beta chain) emerged from a study of blood T cell repertoires in COVID-19. Study background: Samples taken during acute and convalescent COVID-19 were collected in the United States, Italy and Spain.

The repertoire was sequenced with immunoSEQ multiplex PCR; TCRdb's copy has only in-frame clones and lacks some. The sample lists roughly 200,000 clones, approximately 87% seen once, with approximately 3.3% in the top ten. Germline CDR1 MNHEY, CDR2 SVGAGI. V was trimmed by 7 bases and J by 5 bases, leaving 11 bases between them. This CDR3 contains 13 residues. Material: PBMCs or T cells enriched from blood (not recorded which). The receptor's source is a woman between 45 and 60 years old in a cohort exposed to, infected with or recovered from COVID-19 (not recorded which). V gene TRBV6-5 combines with J gene TRBJ2-2; no clear D gene. The CDR3 bases are TGTGCCAGCAAAAGAAGAGGTACCGGGGAGCTGTTTTTT. Its protein product is CASKRRGTGELFF.